The 16 T cell receptor beta chains below come from one sample, sequenced in a study of CD4+ T cells in melanoma. TCRdb's table, derived via immunoSEQ multiplex PCR, lists solely in-frame clones and lacks some. This sample yields some 19,000 clones, of which just under 80% are seen a single time; 9.7% belongs to the top ten. All receptors derive from a human donor with melanoma.

The V call is TRBV2, the J call TRBJ1-1; D is perhaps TRBD1 (5 bases). The V end was cut by 2 bases, the J end by 2 bases, with 12 bases between. Germline V CDR1 and CDR2: SNHLY, FYNNEI. The CDR3 extends over 15 amino acids. The CDR3 region is CASSEQGQGNTEAFF. CDR3 in DNA: TGTGCCAGCAGTGAACAAGGGCAGGGCAACACTGAAGCTTTCTTT.

The chain links TRBV4-1 to TRBJ2-3, with D maybe TRBD2 (5 bases). V was pared by 0 bases and J by 4 bases, with 14 bases between. Germline V gene lookup returns CDR1 MGHRA and CDR2 YSYEKL. This CDR3 comprises 16 residues. The CDR3 sequence: CASSQEEGRKPDTQYF. The CDR3 DNA reads as TGCGCCAGCAGCCAAGAAGAGGGTAGGAAGCCAGATACGCAGTATTTT.

J is TRBJ1-6 and V is TRBV27; 8 nucleotides agree with TRBD1. V shed 6 bases and J 5 bases; nucleotides not matched to a gene: 6. The CDR3 sequence is 15 residues long. Germline V CDR1 and CDR2: MNHEY, SMNVEV (reference sequence). DNA for the CDR3: TGTGCCAGCAGACGCGACAGGGGAAATAATTCACCCCTCCACTTT. It codes for CASRRDRGNNSPLHF.

The V gene is TRBV6-5, the J gene TRBJ1-1, with D maybe TRBD1 (6 bases). The CDR3 runs 13 residues. The ends were cut back, 0 bases at V and 4 bases at J, with 6 bases in the middle. The V gene's germline CDR1 is MNHEY and CDR2 SVGAGI. CDR3 amino acids: CASSYSRGTEAFF. The CDR3 bases are TGTGCCAGCAGTTACTCCAGGGGCACTGAAGCTTTCTTT.

The genes are TRBV5-1 and TRBJ1-3, with 7 bases matching TRBD1. Trimming at V came to 4 bases and at J to 2 bases, leaving 3 bases not matched to a gene. CDR1 is SGHRS, CDR2 YFSETQ, per germline. The CDR3 has 14 amino acids. The CDR3 is CASSRGLAGNTIYF. The DNA of the CDR3 is TGCGCCAGCAGCAGGGGGCTTGCTGGAAACACCATATATTTT.

The rearrangement links TRBV27 to TRBJ2-2; 8 nucleotides agree with TRBD2. V gave up 5 bases and J gave up 7 bases; unmatched junction bases: 12. The CDR3 spans 16 residues. Germline CDR1 reads MNHEY; CDR2 reads SMNVEV (reference sequence). Here the CDR3 reads CASSPTRLAIDGELFF. The DNA of the CDR3 is TGTGCCAGCAGTCCAACTCGACTAGCGATTGACGGGGAGCTGTTTTTT.

DNA of the CDR3: TGTGCCAGCAGCTTAGGTTTCAGCGGGGGGGCCCCCCAGTACTTC. Translation gives CASSLGFSGGAPQYF. This chain uses TRBV7-2 with TRBJ2-5; 10 nucleotides agree with TRBD2. Germline V CDR1 and CDR2: SGHTA, FQGNSA. This CDR3 has 15 amino acids. J lost 9 bases, V lost 1 base, and 8 bases had no gene match.

The gene calls are TRBV5-1 and TRBJ2-2; D remains unclear. The germline V gene encodes CDR1 SGHRS and CDR2 YFSETQ. This CDR3 has 12 residues. This chain's CDR3 is CASPGNTGELFF. The CDR3 nucleotides are TGCGCGAGTCCAGGGAACACCGGGGAGCTGTTTTTT.

The chain combines TRBV7-3 with TRBJ2-5, with 11 bases lining up with TRBD2. With 5 bases clipped from V and 2 bases from J, the junction kept 7 bases outside the gene matches. This CDR3 has 16 residues. In germline, CDR1 is SGHTA, CDR2 FQGTGA. For the CDR3, the DNA is TGTGCCAGCAGCCCCGGTGGGACTAGCGGACAAGAGACCCAGTACTTC. It yields the protein CASSPGGTSGQETQYF. Full variable domain (outside the CDR3, taken from reference TRBV7-3 and TRBJ2-5): GAGVSQTPSNKVTEKGKYVELRCDPISGHTALYWYRQSLGQGPEFLIYFQGTGAADDSGLPNDRFFAVRPEGSVSTLKIQRTERGDSAVYLCASSPGGTSGQETQYFGPGTRLLVL.

By its share, this clone is medium-sized. The gene calls are TRBV5-1 and TRBJ2-3, with D uncertain. V dropped 7 bases and J dropped 6 bases, with 9 bases sitting between them. Germline V gives CDR1 SGHRS, CDR2 YFSETQ. The CDR3 length is 11 residues. CDR3 sequence: CASPDDDTQYF. The DNA of the CDR3 is TGCGCCAGCCCCGACGATGATACGCAGTATTTT.

The genes are TRBV6-4 and TRBJ1-1; 8 bases are shared with TRBD1. The V gene end was trimmed by 7 bases and the J gene end by 5 bases; junction bases not matched to a gene: 12. The CDR3 runs to 15 residues. CDR1 is MRHNA, CDR2 SNTAGT, per germline. The CDR3 here is CASTRTGRVETEAFF. DNA for the CDR3: TGTGCCAGCACTCGGACAGGGAGAGTGGAAACTGAAGCTTTCTTT.

The J gene is TRBJ2-5, the V gene TRBV11-2; 8 positions match TRBD1. Trimming removed 7 bases from V and 2 bases from J; junction bases left unmatched: 3. The CDR3 has 13 amino acids. Germline V gene sequence: CDR1 SGHAT, CDR2 FQNNGV. CDR3 amino acids: CASTRTGQETQYF. In nucleotides, the CDR3 is TGTGCCAGCACTAGGACAGGGCAAGAGACCCAGTACTTC.

This rearrangement joins TRBV5-6 to TRBJ1-1, with 7 bases lining up with TRBD1. Germline CDR1 and CDR2: SGHDT and YYEEEE. This CDR3 region has 16 residues. V trimming: 4 bases; J trimming: 1 base; junction bases outside the gene matches: 10. The CDR3 here is CASSTLYRGSNTEAFF. The DNA for the CDR3 is TGTGCCAGCAGCACCCTGTACAGGGGTTCGAACACTGAAGCTTTCTTT. Full variable domain (outside the CDR3, taken from reference TRBV5-6 and TRBJ1-1): DAGVTQSPTHLIKTRGQQVTLRCSPKSGHDTVSWYQQALGQGPQFIFQYYEEEERQRGNFPDRFSGHQFPNYSSELNVNALLLGDSALYLCASSTLYRGSNTEAFFGQGTRLTVV.

This chain uses TRBV18 with TRBJ2-7; D is possibly TRBD1 (6 bases). The V end was cut by 3 bases, the J end by 4 bases, with 19 bases between. In germline, CDR1 is KGHSH, CDR2 LQKENI. CDR3 length: 16 amino acids. The DNA for the CDR3 is TGTGCCAGCTCACCCCGACCGCAGGGGCTTGTTTACGAGCAGTACTTC. This translates into CASSPRPQGLVYEQYF.

The genes are TRBV25-1 and TRBJ2-7; perhaps TRBD2 as D (5 bases). The germline CDR1 and CDR2 sequences are MGHDK and SYGVNS. The CDR3 contains 13 residues. V lost 6 bases to trimming and J lost 2 bases, with 11 bases between them. The CDR3 DNA is TGTGCCAGCAGGGGTACGGGAACCTACGAGCAGTACTTC. Residues: CASRGTGTYEQYF.

This chain links TRBV27 with TRBJ2-3; TRBD1 is a possible D gene (6 bases). This CDR3 has 16 residues. Germline loops: CDR1 MNHEY, CDR2 SMNVEV (reference sequence). The V end was cut by 0 bases, the J end by 0 bases, with 10 bases between. As DNA, the CDR3 is TGTGCCAGCAGTTTATCTGGACAGCCAAGCACAGATACGCAGTATTTT. Translating gives CASSLSGQPSTDTQYF.